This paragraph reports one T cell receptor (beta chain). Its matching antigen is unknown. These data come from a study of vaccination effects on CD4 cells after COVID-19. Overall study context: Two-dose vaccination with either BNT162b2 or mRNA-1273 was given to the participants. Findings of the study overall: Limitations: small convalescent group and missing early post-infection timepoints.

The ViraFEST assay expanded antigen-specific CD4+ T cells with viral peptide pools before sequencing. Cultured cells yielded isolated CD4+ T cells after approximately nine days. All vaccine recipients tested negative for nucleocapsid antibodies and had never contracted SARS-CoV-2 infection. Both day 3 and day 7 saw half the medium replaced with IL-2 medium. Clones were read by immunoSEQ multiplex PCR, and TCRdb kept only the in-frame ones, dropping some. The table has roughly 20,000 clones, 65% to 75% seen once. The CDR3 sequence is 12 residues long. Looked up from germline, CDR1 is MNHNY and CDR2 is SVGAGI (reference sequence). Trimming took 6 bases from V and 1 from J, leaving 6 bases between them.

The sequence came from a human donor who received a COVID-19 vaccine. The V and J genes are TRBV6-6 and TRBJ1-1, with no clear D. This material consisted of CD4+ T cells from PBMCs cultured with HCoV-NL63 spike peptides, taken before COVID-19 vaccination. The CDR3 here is CASSRENTEAFF. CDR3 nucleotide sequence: TGTGCCAGCAGCCGCGAGAACACTGAAGCTTTCTTT.